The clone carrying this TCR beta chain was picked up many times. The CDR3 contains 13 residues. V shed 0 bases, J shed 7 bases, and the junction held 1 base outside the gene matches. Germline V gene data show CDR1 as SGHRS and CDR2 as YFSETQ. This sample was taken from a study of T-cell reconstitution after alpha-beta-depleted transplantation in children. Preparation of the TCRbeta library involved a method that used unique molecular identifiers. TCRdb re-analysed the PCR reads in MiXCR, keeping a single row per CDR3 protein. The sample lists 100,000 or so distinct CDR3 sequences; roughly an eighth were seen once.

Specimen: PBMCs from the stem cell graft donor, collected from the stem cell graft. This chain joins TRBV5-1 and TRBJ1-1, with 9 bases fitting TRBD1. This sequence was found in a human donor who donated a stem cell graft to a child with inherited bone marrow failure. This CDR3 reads CASSLVGQGEAFF. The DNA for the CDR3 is TGCGCCAGCAGCTTGGTGGGACAGGGTGAAGCTTTCTTT.